What follows is one T cell receptor (beta chain) and its context. Its specificity is unknown. This CDR3 region has 13 residues. V lost 2 bases and J 7 bases, leaving 7 bases between the germline ends. The V gene's germline CDR1 is SGDLS and CDR2 YYNGEE. This specimen belongs to a study of monozygotic twins with cystic fibrosis. General study points: Monozygotic CF twin pairs shared significantly more nucleotide-identical clonotypes than unrelated CF individuals did. Shared CDR3 numbers were not associated with age, concordance or severity.

Data came from immunoSEQ multiplex PCR; TCRdb stores just in-frame clones and leaves some out. The sample has approximately 25,000 clones; about 91% are singletons. The rearrangement uses TRBV9 and TRBJ1-6, with D uncertain. Material: blood. The receptor was derived from a girl aged 2 to 9 with cystic fibrosis. CDR3 coding DNA: TGTGCCAGCAGCGTCGACTGGAATTCACCCCTCCACTTT. Amino acid sequence: CASSVDWNSPLHF.